This T cell receptor beta chain was sequenced in a study of control samples from healthy donors and cancer patients. Germline V gene data show CDR1 as SEHNR and CDR2 as FQNEAQ (reference sequence). The germline V and J ends were trimmed by 3 bases and 8 bases, with 10 bases remaining between them. The CDR3 is 13 residues long. Here immunoSEQ multiplex PCR was the method, and the copy in TCRdb shows in-frame clones only, minus some. The top ten clones hold 3.5% to 4% of a sample with 45,000 to 60,000 clones, about 93% of them seen once. The sample comprised blood. The clonotype comes from a man younger than 45 in good health. The V and J genes are TRBV7-9 and TRBJ1-4; a possible D gene is TRBD1 (6 bases). The CDR3 DNA follows: TGTGCCAGCAGCTTTACAGGGCCGGAAAAACTGTTTTTT. Its protein is CASSFTGPEKLFF.